The entry below describes one T cell receptor (beta chain). Its target is not known. This sample is part of a study of post-analysis software for immune sequencing data. Overall study: Included among the disease courses, which were recorded for the cohort, were relapsing-remitting, secondary progressive and progressive-relapsing multiple sclerosis.

TCR beta libraries were prepared from cDNA with unique molecular identifiers. TCRdb passed the PCR reads through MiXCR, listing each CDR3 protein once. Among about 460,000 distinct CDR3 sequences listed, less than 45% were seen once. Findings and caveats of the study: Among five TRBV segments more frequent in patients than controls were TRBV5-6, TRBV5-1 and TRBV20-1.

Germline loops: CDR1 ENHRY, CDR2 SYGVKD. V dropped 10 bases and J dropped 11; count of bases not matched to a gene: 11. This CDR3 has 12 residues. This clonotype was sampled from a girl aged 5 to 17 with multiple sclerosis. This chain links TRBV10-3 with TRBJ2-5; 9 bases are shared with TRBD2. The specimen sequenced was blood. The CDR3 sequence is CASAGTSSSQYF. CDR3 sequence (DNA): TGTGCCAGTGCCGGGACTAGCTCTTCGCAGTACTTC.